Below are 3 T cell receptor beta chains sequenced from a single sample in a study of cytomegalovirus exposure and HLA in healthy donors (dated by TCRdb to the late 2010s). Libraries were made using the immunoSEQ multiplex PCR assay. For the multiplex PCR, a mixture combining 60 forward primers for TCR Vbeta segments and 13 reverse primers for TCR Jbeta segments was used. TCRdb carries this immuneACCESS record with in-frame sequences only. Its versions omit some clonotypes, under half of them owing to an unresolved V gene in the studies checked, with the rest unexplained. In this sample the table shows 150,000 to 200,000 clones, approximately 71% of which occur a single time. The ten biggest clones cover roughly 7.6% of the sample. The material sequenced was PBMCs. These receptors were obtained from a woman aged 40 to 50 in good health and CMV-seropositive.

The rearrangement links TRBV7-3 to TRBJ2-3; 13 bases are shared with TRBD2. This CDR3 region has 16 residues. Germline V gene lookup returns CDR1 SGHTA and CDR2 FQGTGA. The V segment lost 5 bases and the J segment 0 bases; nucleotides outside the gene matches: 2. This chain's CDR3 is CASSKGLAGSTDTQYF. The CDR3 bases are TGTGCCAGCAGCAAGGGACTAGCGGGAAGCACAGATACGCAGTATTTT.

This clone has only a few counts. The CDR3: CASRHLDRDQPQHF. The DNA of the CDR3 is TGTGCCAGCAGACACCTAGACAGAGATCAGCCCCAGCATTTT. The V call is TRBV25-1, the J call TRBJ1-5; weak D call: TRBD1 (5 bases). V was pared by 6 bases and J by 5 bases, with 14 bases between. The CDR3 length is 14 residues. Per the germline V gene, CDR1 is MGHDK and CDR2 is SYGVNS.

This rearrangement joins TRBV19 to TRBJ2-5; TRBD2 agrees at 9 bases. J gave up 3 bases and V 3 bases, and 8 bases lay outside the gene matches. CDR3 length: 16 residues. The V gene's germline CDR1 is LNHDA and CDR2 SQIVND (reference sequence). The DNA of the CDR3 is TGTGCCAGTAGTATGGCAGCTAGCGGGATAGAAGAGACCCAGTACTTC. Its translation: CASSMAASGIEETQYF.